A selection of T cell receptor beta chains follows, all from one sample in a study of T cell repertoires in cytomegalovirus infection. TCRdb passed the reads through MiXCR, listing each CDR3 protein once. Of about 530,000 distinct CDR3 sequences in the sample, more than 25% are singletons; the top ten hold around 14%. The sample consisted of PBMCs. All receptors come from a human donor in good health (CMV status not recorded). Some clones in this sample may be carry-over from other donors' samples. Each CDR3 is given with its conserved first and last residue. A D gene is named only where the DNA matches it firmly. Part of the rows lack a size; the others show once, few, many or a class for expanded clones.

>TRBV12-3/TRBV12-4|-|TRBJ2-7|-
TGTGCCAGCAGTTTGCGGGCCTCCTACGAGCAGTACTTC
CASSLRASYEQYF
>TRBV7-4|-|TRBJ2-3|many
TGTGCCAGCAGCCTACCGACAGGACCACGCACAGATACGCAGTATTTT
CASSLPTGPRTDTQYF
>TRBV11-2|-|TRBJ2-1|-
TGTGCCAGCAGCTTCCTGACCGGCAATGAGCAGTTCTTC
CASSFLTGNEQFF
>TRBV7-9|-|TRBJ2-1|few
TGTGCCAGCAGCTTAGGCCTTGTCCTTCGCAATGAGCAGTTCTTC
CASSLGLVLRNEQFF
>TRBV7-3|TRBD2|TRBJ2-1|few
TGTGCCAGCAGATCTGGGACTAGCGGGAGGGGGGGTGAGCAGTTCTTC
CASRSGTSGRGGEQFF
>TRBV28|-|TRBJ2-3|-
TGTGCCAGCACTCCAATCTGGGGCCAGACGGGGGATCGCACAGATACGCAGTATTTT
CASTPIWGQTGDRTDTQYF
>TRBV7-9|TRBD2|TRBJ2-1|-
TGTGCCAGCAGCTTGGCGGGAGAGGCTAATGAGCAGTTCTTC
CASSLAGEANEQFF
>TRBV7-8|TRBD1|TRBJ2-1|many
TGTGCCAGCAGACACAGGGGTTCATGGGAGCAGTTCTTC
CASRHRGSWEQFF
>TRBV11-2|-|TRBJ2-5|-
TGTGCCAGCAGCTTAGAGGGGCGAGGGTACTTC
CASSLEGRGYF
>TRBV28|-|TRBJ1-4|few
TGTGCCAGCAGTTCCTTGGTGAGAACTAATGAAAAACTGTTTTTT
CASSSLVRTNEKLFF
>TRBV5-6|-|TRBJ1-3|few
TGTGCCAGCAGCTTGGCGCCGGGAGGTGGAAACACCATATATTTT
CASSLAPGGGNTIYF
>TRBV11-2|TRBD1|TRBJ1-2|few
TGTGCCAGCAGCCCTACCGGGACAGGGGGATTCTATGGCTACACCTTC
CASSPTGTGGFYGYTF
>TRBV5-1|TRBD2|TRBJ2-1|-
TGCGCCAGCAGCTTGGTAGGACTAGCGGGAGAGAGCGAGCAGTTCTTC
CASSLVGLAGESEQFF
>TRBV6-2/TRBV6-3|-|TRBJ2-5|-
TGTGCCAGCAGCTACTGGTCTGGGGAGACCCAGTACTTC
CASSYWSGETQYF
>TRBV7-9|-|TRBJ2-2|many
TGTGCCAGCAGCTTACAGAGCGGGAACACCGGGGAGCTGTTTTTT
CASSLQSGNTGELFF
>TRBV12-3/TRBV12-4|-|TRBJ1-6|-
TGTGCCAGCAGTTTAATGGGAGGGGGTGATTCACCCCTCCACTTT
CASSLMGGGDSPLHF
>TRBV6-1|-|TRBJ2-6|-
TGTGCCAGCAGTGAACGGTCCTCCGGGGCCAACGTCCTGACTTTC
CASSERSSGANVLTF
>TRBV10-3|-|TRBJ1-4|few
TGTGCCATCAGTGAGCTAGGGGCCGCAGCAACTAATGAAAAACTGTTTTTT
CAISELGAAATNEKLFF
>TRBV19|-|TRBJ1-5|-
TGTGCCAGTAGTATGGGCTTTTATCAGCCCCAGCATTTT
CASSMGFYQPQHF
>TRBV11-2|-|TRBJ2-7|-
TGTGCCAGCAGCCCTACTGAAGCCTACGAGCAGTACTTC
CASSPTEAYEQYF
>TRBV7-2|-|TRBJ2-5|-
TGTGCCAGCAGCCTCCGGTGGGGGTATCAAGAGACCCAGTACTTC
CASSLRWGYQETQYF
>TRBV5-1|-|TRBJ1-1|few
TGCGCCAGCAGCGACCTGAGTATCAACACTGAAGCTTTCTTT
CASSDLSINTEAFF
>TRBV9|-|TRBJ1-2|-
TGTGCCAGCAGCGTAGACCCCACAGGCAACTATGGCTACACCTTC
CASSVDPTGNYGYTF
>TRBV12-3/TRBV12-4|-|TRBJ2-1|-
TGTGCCAGCAGTTTCCAACCCCGCGAGGCCAATGAGCAGTCCTTC
CASSFQPREANEQSF
>TRBV11-3|TRBD2|TRBJ2-5|-
TGTGCCAGCAGCTTAGATGGGGCGGGAGTTTTAAAGACCCAGTACTTC
CASSLDGAGVLKTQYF
>TRBV19|-|TRBJ1-2|few
TGTGCCAGTAGTATCCTGGGAGGCTACACCTTC
CASSILGGYTF
>TRBV7-7|-|TRBJ2-3|-
TGTGCTAGCAGCTATGGATCCGCCCTCACAGATACGCAGTATTTT
CASSYGSALTDTQYF
>TRBV6-5|-|TRBJ2-1|-
TGTGCCAGCAACGACGGGGGAAAGCAGTTCTTC
CASNDGGKQFF
>TRBV19|TRBD2|TRBJ2-1|-
TGTGCCAGTAGTATAGTAAAGGCTAGCGGGAGCTTTTTAAGAAATGAGCAGTTCTTC
CASSIVKASGSFLRNEQFF
>TRBV7-2|TRBD2|TRBJ2-3|many
TGTGCCAGCAGCTTAGTTTTACTAGCGGCTCCAGGAGATACGCAGTATTTT
CASSLVLLAAPGDTQYF
>TRBV29-1|-|TRBJ1-1|-
TGCAGCGTTGAAGATGATGTAGGGGCAGCTTTCTTT
CSVEDDVGAAFF
>TRBV7-2|TRBD2|TRBJ2-7|many
TGTGCCAGCAGCTACCTAGCGGCGGCCTACGAGCAGTACTTC
CASSYLAAAYEQYF
>TRBV7-2|-|TRBJ2-2|-
TGTGCCAGCAGCAAGGGCCCTACGAACACCGGGGAGCTGTTTTTT
CASSKGPTNTGELFF
>TRBV19|-|TRBJ1-5|-
TGTGCCAGTAGTATAGATAACAGCGGATGGGGTCAGCCCCAGCATTTT
CASSIDNSGWGQPQHF
>TRBV6-2/TRBV6-3|-|TRBJ2-3|-
TGTGCCAGCACCCCGGGGGAGAGCAGCAGCACAGATACGCAGTATTTT
CASTPGESSSTDTQYF
>TRBV20-1|-|TRBJ1-1|-
TGCAGTGCTAGAGATTTGGCCCCGAACACTGAAGCTTTCTTT
CSARDLAPNTEAFF
>TRBV7-2|TRBD2|TRBJ2-1|many
TGTGCCAGCAGCTTATTTGGCGGGAGCAATGAGCAGTTCTTC
CASSLFGGSNEQFF
>TRBV7-2|-|TRBJ1-2|many
TGTGCCAGCAGCTTAGCGGGGGGGCTGGGGGGCTACACCTTC
CASSLAGGLGGYTF
>TRBV28|-|TRBJ2-7|-
TGTGCCAGCAGTTTAGGCCAAGGGCAGTACTTC
CASSLGQGQYF
>TRBV25-1|-|TRBJ1-2|-
TGTGCCAGCAGTGGTTTCTCTGGCTACACCTTC
CASSGFSGYTF
>TRBV29-1|-|TRBJ2-3|-
TGCAGCGTCACAGGACAGCAGAGCACAGATACGCAGTATTTT
CSVTGQQSTDTQYF
>TRBV11-3|TRBD2|TRBJ2-3|few
TGTGCCAGCAGAACTAGCGGGAGTTCCTCAGATACGCAGTATTTT
CASRTSGSSSDTQYF